Following are 22 T cell receptor beta chains from one sample sequenced in a study of cytomegalovirus exposure and HLA in healthy donors. The PCR employed 60 Vbeta primers together with 13 Jbeta primers. TCRdb keeps only in-frame clones here, not all; method: immunoSEQ multiplex PCR. The sample contains approximately 60,000 clones, about 79% of which appear only once. The sequencing input was PBMCs. Every receptor here comes from a man between 40 and 49 years old in good health and CMV-seronegative.

The V gene is TRBV9, the J gene TRBJ2-1, with 9 bases aligning to TRBD2. Germline V lookup: CDR1 SGDLS, CDR2 YYNGEE. The J segment lost 4 bases and the V segment lost 1 base, leaving 6 bases of the junction unmatched. The CDR3 is 16 amino acids. As DNA, the CDR3 is TGTGCCAGCAGCGTAACTATAGCGGGAGATTACAATGAGCAGTTCTTC. The encoded protein is CASSVTIAGDYNEQFF.

The chain uses TRBV28 and TRBJ2-2, with D perhaps TRBD1 (5 bases). This CDR3 has 15 residues. Trimming stripped 0 bases from V and 1 base from J, with 6 bases between. Germline lookup yields CDR1 MDHEN and CDR2 SYDVKM. CDR3 residues: CASSLWQGNTGELFF. The CDR3 DNA sequence: TGTGCCAGCAGTTTATGGCAGGGGAACACCGGGGAGCTGTTTTTT.

This sequence joins TRBV7-2 and TRBJ1-3; D may be TRBD1 (5 bases). V lost 0 bases and J lost 9, with 24 bases in between. The germline V gene encodes CDR1 SGHTA and CDR2 FQGNSA. The CDR3 has 18 amino acids. CDR3 DNA: TGTGCCAGCAGCTTAGCATTTCCACAGGCGTCCCCGGGTGCCACCATATATTTT. Translation: CASSLAFPQASPGATIYF.

The V and J genes are TRBV5-4 and TRBJ2-3; 9 nucleotides agree with TRBD2. The V and J ends lost 0 bases and 6 bases, in that order; junction bases with no gene match: 17. Germline V gene sequence: CDR1 SGHNT, CDR2 YYREEE (reference sequence). The CDR3 runs 19 residues. In DNA, the CDR3 is TGTGCCAGCAGCTTGGTCGTGCGGGGGGGCCTGACGACAGGGGATACGCAGTATTTT. Residues: CASSLVVRGGLTTGDTQYF.

V gene TRBV5-1 combines with J gene TRBJ1-1; D is ambiguous. Trimming cost V 0 bases and J 0 bases, with 15 bases left between them. Germline CDR1 is SGHRS and CDR2 is YFSETQ. The CDR3 length is 17 residues. The CDR3 loop is CASSLASVGGLNTEAFF. The CDR3 DNA is TGCGCCAGCAGCTTGGCTTCGGTTGGCGGTTTGAACACTGAAGCTTTCTTT.

V is TRBV7-9 and J is TRBJ1-2; 8 bases align to TRBD1. With V trimmed by 5 bases and J by 4 bases, 3 bases remained unmatched. The CDR3 covers 13 residues. Germline V gene sequence: CDR1 SEHNR, CDR2 FQNEAQ (reference sequence). In DNA form, the CDR3 reads TGTGCCAGCAGCGGACAGGGACTCTATGGCTACACCTTC. It codes for CASSGQGLYGYTF. Using reference TRBV7-9 and TRBJ1-2 for the parts outside the CDR3, the full variable domain is DTGVSQNPRHKITKRGQNVTFRCDPISEHNRLYWYRQTLGQGPEFLTYFQNEAQLEKSRLLSDRFSAERPKGSFSTLEIQRTEQGDSAMYLCASSGQGLYGYTFGSGTRLTVV.

The chain couples TRBV19 to TRBJ2-7, with 8 bases aligning to TRBD2. The germline V gene encodes CDR1 LNHDA and CDR2 SQIVND (reference sequence). V shed 5 bases and J 5 bases; nucleotides not matched to a gene: 5. This CDR3 region has 13 residues. CDR3 in amino acids: CASSDRGGDEQYV. CDR3 DNA sequence: TGTGCCAGTAGTGACCGGGGGGGCGACGAGCAGTACGTC.

The chain uses TRBV6-6 and TRBJ1-5; TRBD1 agrees at 7 bases. V was pared by 6 bases and J by 6 bases, with 5 bases of the junction left unmatched. This CDR3 comprises 13 residues. From germline, CDR1 is MNHNY and CDR2 SVGAGI (reference sequence). CDR3 in amino acids: CASSRQGAQPQHF. The CDR3 DNA reads TGTGCCAGCAGCCGACAGGGAGCTCAGCCCCAGCATTTT.

This clone came up once. The rearrangement uses TRBV6-6 and TRBJ2-3; 8 bases agree with TRBD2. V gave up 5 bases and J gave up 1 base; unmatched junction bases: 5. CDR1 MNHNY and CDR2 SVGAGI come from the germline V gene (reference sequence). The length of the CDR3 is 15 residues. CDR3 protein: CASSNQAGGTDTQYF. CDR3 coding DNA: TGTGCCAGCAGTAATCAAGCGGGGGGCACAGATACGCAGTATTTT.

This sequence joins TRBV6-1 and TRBJ2-4, with D perhaps TRBD2 (7 bases). This CDR3 is 15 amino acids long. Germline V CDR1 and CDR2: MNHNS, SASEGT. Trimming left V 4 bases short and J 0 bases short, with 10 bases between. CDR3 DNA: TGTGCCAGCAGTGGGGGGGGGCGAGCCAAAAACATTCAGTACTTC. Translated, it gives CASSGGGRAKNIQYF.

This chain connects TRBV4-1 to TRBJ1-2, with 7 bases identical to TRBD1. This CDR3 is built from 15 residues. V trimming: 2 bases; J trimming: 3 bases; junction bases outside the gene matches: 6. Germline V CDR1 and CDR2: MGHRA, YSYEKL. CDR3 nucleotide sequence: TGCGCCAGCAGCCAAATCAGGGGGACCCACTATGGCTACACCTTC. This sequence encodes CASSQIRGTHYGYTF.

The rearrangement joins TRBV11-3 to TRBJ2-2; 7 bases align to TRBD2. Per germline, CDR1 SGHNT and CDR2 YENEEA. CDR3 size: 15 residues. The junction had 3 bases not matched to a gene; V was cut back by 5 bases and J by 0 bases. In DNA form, the CDR3 reads TGTGCCAGCAGCCCTACTAGCGCGAACACCGGGGAGCTGTTTTTT. Its translation: CASSPTSANTGELFF.

The chain uses TRBV7-2 and TRBJ1-2, with 8 bases lining up with TRBD1. J lost 4 bases, V lost 0 bases, and 13 bases had no gene match. The CDR3 loop spans 18 amino acids. CDR1 is SGHTA, CDR2 FQGNSA, per germline. The CDR3 DNA reads as TGTGCCAGCAGCTTAGCCCCCGGACAGGGTATTGGTTCCTATGGCTACACCTTC. Translating it yields CASSLAPGQGIGSYGYTF.

V is TRBV7-6 and J is TRBJ2-3; 8 bases fit TRBD2. J lost 4 bases, V lost 5 bases, and 17 bases had no gene match. In germline, CDR1 is SGHVS, CDR2 FNYEAQ. CDR3 length: 18 residues. CDR3 sequence (DNA): TGTGCCAGCAGCCCCGGAAAACGGGGGGGCCTTGGTTCAGATACGCAGTATTTT. This gives the protein CASSPGKRGGLGSDTQYF.

This clone appeared a single time. The J gene is TRBJ2-3, the V gene TRBV5-1, with D uncertain. V dropped 0 bases and J dropped 0 bases, with 8 bases sitting between them. The CDR3 consists of 15 residues. Germline V CDR1 and CDR2: SGHRS, YFSETQ. The CDR3 bases are TGCGCCAGCAGCTTGGTGGGCAGGAGCACAGATACGCAGTATTTT. The encoded protein is CASSLVGRSTDTQYF.

The chain carries TRBV5-1 and TRBJ1-4; 7 bases are a match to TRBD1. The CDR3 has 14 residues. V lost 0 bases to trimming and J lost 7 bases; unmatched junction nucleotides: 3. Germline CDR1 reads SGHRS; CDR2 reads YFSETQ. The CDR3 DNA reads as TGCGCCAGCAGCTTGGGGGGACAGAGTGAAAAACTGTTTTTT. Translation gives CASSLGGQSEKLFF.

This clone has a handful of counts. The V and J genes are TRBV5-1 and TRBJ1-1; a possible D gene is TRBD1 (6 bases). CDR1 is SGHRS and CDR2 is YFSETQ in the germline V gene. V dropped 7 bases and J dropped 12 bases, with 28 bases sitting between them. This CDR3 spans 15 amino acids. The CDR3 DNA reads TGCGCCAGCGGGGGGGGCGGCGGGCAAATGGATAGAACTTTCTTT. Residues: CASGGGGGQMDRTFF. Based on the CDR3 plus reference TRBV5-1 and TRBJ1-1, the full variable domain is KAGVTQTPRYLIKTRGQQVTLSCSPISGHRSVSWYQQTPGQGLQFLFEYFSETQRNKGNFPGRFSGRQFSNSRSEMNVSTLELGDSALYLCASGGGGGQMDRTFFGQGTRLTVV.

The chain has TRBV9 and TRBJ1-1; D might be TRBD1 (5 bases). V was pared by 3 bases and J by 4 bases, with 22 bases between. The CDR3 contains 17 residues. Per germline, CDR1 SGDLS and CDR2 YYNGEE. CDR3 sequence (DNA): TGTGCCAGCAGCGCCGGTGAGGCAATTCTAAGGGGCACTGAAGCTTTCTTT. It codes for CASSAGEAILRGTEAFF.

The gene calls are TRBV6-5 and TRBJ1-1; a possible D gene is TRBD1 (5 bases). Trimming removed 0 bases from V and 8 bases from J, with 13 bases in between. Looked up from germline, CDR1 is MNHEY and CDR2 is SVGAGI. The CDR3 loop spans 14 amino acids. The CDR3 sequence: CASSYSTPRGEAFF. The CDR3 DNA is TGTGCCAGCAGTTACTCGACGCCACGGGGGGAAGCTTTCTTT.

V is TRBV5-3 and J is TRBJ2-7; 8 bases align to TRBD2. TRBV5-3 is an ORF, with its function uncertain. There are 17 residues in the CDR3. The ends lost 0 bases at V and 0 bases at J; junction bases unmatched: 8. The CDR3 DNA reads TGTGCCAGAAGCTTGGAGGGGGAGCGGGGGAGCTCCTACGAGCAGTACGTC. Protein sequence: CARSLEGERGSSYEQYV.

In the case of this clone: This sample includes further DNA sequences coding for the same CDR3. The V gene is TRBV9, the J gene TRBJ2-3; 7 nucleotides align to TRBD2. This CDR3 comprises 16 residues. Trimming at V came to 0 bases and at J to 3 bases, leaving 7 bases not matched to a gene. The V gene's germline CDR1 is SGDLS and CDR2 YYNGEE. The CDR3 is CASSVGLAGRTDTQYF. The DNA for the CDR3 is TGTGCCAGCAGCGTAGGATTAGCGGGCCGTACAGATACGCAGTATTTT.

The gene calls are TRBV7-2 and TRBJ1-3, with TRBD1 matching over 8 bases. From germline, CDR1 is SGHTA and CDR2 FQGNSA. J gave up 7 bases and V 3 bases, and 5 bases lay outside the gene matches. The CDR3 sequence is 14 residues long. CDR3 in DNA: TGTGCCAGCAGCTTTATAGACAGGGGCAACACCATATATTTT. Its translation is CASSFIDRGNTIYF.